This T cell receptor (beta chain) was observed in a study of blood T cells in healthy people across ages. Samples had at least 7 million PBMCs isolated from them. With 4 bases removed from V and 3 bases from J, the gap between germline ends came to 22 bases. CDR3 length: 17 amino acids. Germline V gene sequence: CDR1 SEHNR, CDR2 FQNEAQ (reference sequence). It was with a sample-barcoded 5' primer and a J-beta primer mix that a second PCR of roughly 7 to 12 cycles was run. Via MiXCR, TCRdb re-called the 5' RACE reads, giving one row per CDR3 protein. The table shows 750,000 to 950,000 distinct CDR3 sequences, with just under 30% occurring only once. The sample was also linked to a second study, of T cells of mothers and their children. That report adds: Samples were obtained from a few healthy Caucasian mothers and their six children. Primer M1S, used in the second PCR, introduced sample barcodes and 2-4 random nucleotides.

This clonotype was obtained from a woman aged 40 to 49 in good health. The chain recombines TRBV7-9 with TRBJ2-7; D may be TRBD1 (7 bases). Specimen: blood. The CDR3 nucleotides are TGTGCCAGCAGCTCCCCCTGGGGGGCAGGGGGATTCTACGAGCAGTACTTC. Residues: CASSSPWGAGGFYEQYF.